Following are 28 T cell receptor beta chains from one sample sequenced in a study of T cells in Graves' hyperthyroidism and ophthalmopathy. The TCR beta CDR3 regions underwent amplification using RNA transcripts as the source. With the HTBI primer set, the TCR CDR3 went through a first round of RT-PCR. MiXCR was run by TCRdb on the multiplex PCR reads, yielding one entry per CDR3 protein. Among approximately 330,000 distinct CDR3 sequences listed, roughly 20% were seen once. Sequencing was carried out using blood. Every receptor here comes from a woman aged 50 to 60 with Graves' hyperthyroidism.

The table lists this clonotype with many counts. The CDR3 is CATGTESTDTQYF. In DNA, the CDR3 is TGTGCCACCGGGACAGAAAGCACAGATACGCAGTATTTT. This chain connects TRBV24-1 to TRBJ2-3; 7 nucleotides agree with TRBD1. CDR1 and CDR2 (germline): KGHDR, SFDVKD. Unmatched junction bases numbered 2, after V lost 9 bases and J lost 0 bases. This CDR3 comprises 13 residues.

This clonotype occurred many times. The CDR3 reads CASSVTGVGNTEAFF. The CDR3 DNA reads TGTGCCAGCAGCGTGACAGGGGTAGGAAACACTGAAGCTTTCTTT. The chain recombines TRBV5-8 with TRBJ1-1; 8 bases are shared with TRBD1. With 4 bases clipped from V and 2 bases from J, the junction kept 7 bases outside the gene matches. The CDR3 runs 15 residues. The germline V gene encodes CDR1 SGHTS and CDR2 YDEGEE.

This clonotype was counted at least ten times. The chain is built from TRBV12-3 or TRBV12-4 and TRBJ1-1; TRBD1 agrees at 7 bases. This CDR3 is built from 13 residues. Losses at the gene ends were 8 bases for V and 1 base for J; bases not matched to a gene: 4. The CDR3 here is CASGDRANTEAFF. In DNA form, the CDR3 reads TGTGCCAGCGGTGACAGGGCGAACACTGAAGCTTTCTTT.

The genes are TRBV4-1 and TRBJ2-7; weak D call: TRBD1 (5 bases). There are 14 residues in the CDR3. In germline, CDR1 is MGHRA, CDR2 YSYEKL. Trimming shortened V by 2 bases and J by 3 bases, and 11 bases separated the two germline ends. CDR3 amino acids: CASSQQQDGYEQYV. The CDR3 nucleotides are TGCGCCAGCAGCCAACAACAGGACGGCTACGAGCAGTACGTC.

This clonotype was seen a handful of times. The chain is built from TRBV6-1 and TRBJ2-5, with D perhaps matching TRBD2 (5 bases). The CDR3 covers 16 residues. V was shortened by 5 bases and J by 2 bases, with 18 bases between the two germline ends. Germline-derived CDR1 and CDR2 are MNHNS and SASEGT. CDR3 sequence (DNA): TGTGCCAGCAGTTCAAAGCCGGCTAGGAGGCAAGAGACCCAGTACTTC. This encodes CASSSKPARRQETQYF.

This clonotype was detected many times. J is TRBJ2-7 and V is TRBV6-5; a possible D gene is TRBD1 (6 bases). The CDR3 totals 15 residues. Looked up from germline, CDR1 is MNHEY and CDR2 is SVGAGI. With 0 bases removed from V and 1 base from J, the gap between germline ends came to 10 bases. The CDR3 reads CASSYSIQGSYEQYF. CDR3 DNA: TGTGCCAGCAGTTACTCGATTCAGGGGTCCTACGAGCAGTACTTC.

There are many counts of this clonotype. The chain carries TRBV12-3 or TRBV12-4 and TRBJ1-1; D unclear. There are 14 residues in the CDR3. V was pared by 6 bases and J by 4 bases, with 15 bases between. The CDR3 DNA follows: TGTGCCAGCAGCCCCAAGGGTGCAGCCACTGAAGCTTTCTTT. Translating it yields CASSPKGAATEAFF.

Concerning this clonotype itself: A read error is possible here, since a much larger clone lies one base away. The V and J genes are TRBV18 and TRBJ1-2; 8 bases line up with TRBD1. CDR3 length: 15 amino acids. Trimming took 5 bases from V and 3 from J; bases not matched to a gene: 8. Germline CDR1 and CDR2: KGHSH and LQKENI. CDR3 DNA: TGTGCCAGCTCAACAGGGGGAGAAGCGTACTATGGCTACACCTTC. Its protein product is CASSTGGEAYYGYTF.

There are a few counts of this clonotype. The genes are TRBV12-3 or TRBV12-4 and TRBJ2-1, with 8 bases aligning to TRBD2. After removal of 1 base from V and 3 bases from J, the junction contained 2 bases not matched to a gene. CDR3 length equals 15 residues. In DNA form, the CDR3 reads TGTGCCAGCAGTTTAGAACTAGCGGACTACAATGAGCAGTTCTTC. This sequence encodes CASSLELADYNEQFF.

This clonotype was observed many times. The chain employs TRBV29-1 and TRBJ2-1; 10 positions match TRBD1. Trimming cost V 6 bases and J 3 bases; bases outside gene matches: 11. Germline CDR1 reads SQVTM; CDR2 reads ANQGSEA. The CDR3 consists of 16 residues. CDR3 bases: TGCAGCGTGGCCGCCTCCGGGACAGGGGACTACAATGAGCAGTTCTTC. Its translation is CSVAASGTGDYNEQFF.

This chain joins TRBV11-2 and TRBJ2-1; D could derive from TRBD1 or TRBD2 (5 bases each). CDR1 and CDR2 from the germline V gene are SGHAT and FQNNGV. The CDR3 consists of 15 residues. V lost 1 base, J lost 7 bases, and 14 bases lay in between. The CDR3 is CASSLAGLDRNEQFF. The CDR3 coding sequence is TGTGCCAGCAGCTTAGCGGGGCTAGATAGGAATGAGCAGTTCTTC.

As DNA, the CDR3 is TGTGCCAGCAGCGGATTAGATAGTGTCAGGGGGCATGTGGTCACTGAAGCTTTCTTT. The encoded protein is CASSGLDSVRGHVVTEAFF. The chain uses TRBV9 and TRBJ1-1, with 8 nucleotides matching TRBD1. The CDR3 has 19 residues. V shed 3 bases and J 4 bases; nucleotides not matched to a gene: 20. Germline-derived CDR1 and CDR2 are SGDLS and YYNGEE.

This clonotype was recorded many times. The chain is built from TRBV11-1 and TRBJ2-1; D is unclear. The CDR3 covers 14 residues. V gave up 3 bases and J gave up 2 bases, with 8 bases separating them. CDR1 is SGHAT and CDR2 is FQDESV in the germline V gene (reference sequence). CDR3: CASSFAGTYNEQFF. CDR3 in DNA: TGTGCCAGCAGCTTCGCAGGTACCTACAATGAGCAGTTCTTC.

This clonotype appeared a few times. The rearrangement uses TRBV5-1 and TRBJ1-6; no firm D call. The CDR3 runs to 14 residues. The V end was cut by 1 base, the J end by 5 bases, with 7 bases between. CDR1 SGHRS and CDR2 YFSETQ come from the germline V gene. The DNA of the CDR3 is TGCGCCAGCAGCTTGACACGGAATAATTCACCCCTCCACTTT. As protein: CASSLTRNNSPLHF.

In its sample, this clonotype was seen many times. V is TRBV18 and J is TRBJ1-4; TRBD1 is a possible D gene (6 bases). The CDR3 runs 16 residues. Germline-derived CDR1 and CDR2 are KGHSH and LQKENI. V lost 6 bases, J lost 4 bases, and 18 bases lay in between. The CDR3 is CASSPSQRGLNEKLFF. In DNA form, the CDR3 reads TGTGCCAGCTCTCCCTCCCAGCGGGGGCTTAATGAAAAACTGTTTTTT.

Many counts were recorded for this clonotype. The chain has TRBV27 and TRBJ2-7; D ambiguous. Germline CDR1 reads MNHEY; CDR2 reads SMNVEV (reference sequence). The CDR3 consists of 13 residues. With 0 bases removed from V and 5 bases from J, the gap between germline ends came to 8 bases. The CDR3 DNA follows: TGTGCCAGCAGTTTATCGCTTCAGGACGAGCAGTACTTC. This encodes CASSLSLQDEQYF.

Only a few counts were recorded for this clonotype. At one of its ends the junction is not consistent with the germline gene, which may arise from a read error. V usage is TRBV5-1 and J usage is TRBJ1-2, with TRBD1 matching 7 bases. The CDR3 is 13 residues long. From germline, CDR1 is SGHRS and CDR2 YFSETQ. CDR3: CASSLVGQDGYTF. CDR3 nucleotides: TGTGCCAGCAGCTTGGTCGGACAGGATGGCTACACCTTC.

With respect to this clonotype: One base away lies a much larger clone, so this may be a sequencing read error. The CDR3 loop reads CASSAGRGIGELFF. CDR3 coding DNA: TGTGCCAGCAGTGCCGGACGGGGGATCGGGGAGCTGTTTTTT. This chain connects TRBV2 to TRBJ2-2; weak D call: TRBD2 (6 bases). Germline CDR1 and CDR2: SNHLY and FYNNEI. This CDR3 is 14 amino acids long. V shed 4 bases and J shed 7 bases, with 13 bases lying between them.

This clonotype was detected only a few times. V is TRBV2 and J is TRBJ2-2; D might be TRBD1 or TRBD2, each matching 5 bases. Trimming cost V 6 bases and J 3 bases, with 14 bases left between them. The CDR3 extends over 15 amino acids. In germline, CDR1 is SNHLY, CDR2 FYNNEI. CDR3 loop: CASRTGRGDTGELFF. CDR3 DNA: TGTGCCAGCAGGACGGGACGGGGAGACACCGGGGAGCTGTTTTTT.

This clonotype was found many times. This rearrangement joins TRBV27 to TRBJ2-3; the D is unclear. Germline CDR1 reads MNHEY; CDR2 reads SMNVEV (reference sequence). The CDR3 extends over 13 amino acids. V lost 3 bases, J lost 10 bases, and 14 bases lay in between. DNA of the CDR3: TGTGCCAGCAGTTTTGGCTGGCAGCAATCGCAGTATTTT. It specifies CASSFGWQQSQYF.

There are many counts of this clonotype. V and J are TRBV11-1 and TRBJ2-7, with D unclear. The CDR3 totals 12 residues. V was pared by 3 bases and J by 4 bases, with 7 bases between. CDR1 and CDR2 (germline): SGHAT, FQDESV (reference sequence). CDR3 sequence (DNA): TGTGCCAGCAGCTTGTCTCAATACGAGCAGTACTTC. This gives the protein CASSLSQYEQYF.

This clonotype was recorded a few times. This chain joins TRBV5-5 and TRBJ2-5, with 7 bases fitting TRBD2. Germline V gives CDR1 SGHKS, CDR2 YYEKEE (reference sequence). The CDR3 sequence is 15 residues long. The junction had 7 bases not matched to a gene; V was cut back by 4 bases and J by 1 base. This CDR3 reads CASSAELATQETQYF. CDR3 DNA sequence: TGTGCCAGCAGCGCGGAACTAGCGACCCAAGAGACCCAGTACTTC.

This clonotype was picked up many times. The rearrangement uses TRBV6-5 and TRBJ2-1, with 15 positions matching TRBD2. Germline trimming cut 2 bases from V and 7 bases from J; bases unmatched to any gene: 0. The CDR3 sequence is 15 residues long. Per germline, CDR1 MNHEY and CDR2 SVGAGI. The CDR3 bases are TGTGCCAGCAGTTACGGGACTAGCGGGAGGAATGAGCAGTTCTTC. It is translated as CASSYGTSGRNEQFF.

The CDR3 DNA sequence: TGTGCCAGCAGCCAAGTGGCTAGCGGGGGCCTAGGGGATACGCAGTATTTT. It codes for CASSQVASGGLGDTQYF. The chain combines TRBV14 with TRBJ2-3, with 10 positions matching TRBD2. Trimming removed 1 base from V and 6 bases from J; junction bases left unmatched: 10. Germline CDR1 SGHDN, CDR2 FVKESK. The CDR3 sequence is 17 residues long.

Notes on this clonotype: The conserved phenylalanine or tryptophan is not found at the CDR3 terminus, so this likely reflects a read error. CDR3 residues: CASLPPRGRETQYV. CDR3 in DNA: TGTGCCAGCCTCCCTCCCCGGGGCCGGGAGACCCAGTACGTC. The chain uses TRBV6-1 and TRBJ2-5, with D perhaps matching TRBD1 or TRBD2 (5 bases each). The CDR3 consists of 14 residues. Germline assignment: CDR1 MNHNS and CDR2 SASEGT. Between the trimmed V and J ends, which lost 8 bases and 5 bases, there was a span of 18 bases.

This clonotype appeared a few times. The V and J genes are TRBV6-5 and TRBJ2-7; a weak D match, TRBD2 (6 bases). Trimming removed 0 bases from V and 2 bases from J, with 11 bases in between. The CDR3 length is 15 residues. Germline values: CDR1 MNHEY, CDR2 SVGAGI. This CDR3 is CASSYSGDSPYEQYF. CDR3 nucleotide sequence: TGTGCCAGCAGTTACTCGGGGGACTCACCCTACGAGCAGTACTTC.

The V gene is TRBV2, the J gene TRBJ2-1; 8 nucleotides line up with TRBD2. This CDR3 comprises 14 residues. The trim removed 5 bases at V and 8 bases at J, leaving 8 bases unmatched. The germline gives CDR1 SNHLY, CDR2 FYNNEI. This CDR3 is CASSRGGVSDEQFF. CDR3 sequence (DNA): TGTGCCAGCAGTCGGGGGGGCGTGTCAGATGAGCAGTTCTTC.

Many counts were recorded for this clonotype. The chain uses TRBV30 and TRBJ1-4, with 12 bases lining up with TRBD1. The CDR3 loop spans 14 amino acids. The J segment lost 11 bases and the V segment lost 1 base, leaving 5 bases of the junction unmatched. The germline gives CDR1 GTSNPN, CDR2 SVGIG (reference sequence). CDR3: CAWSDGTGGEKLFF. The CDR3 DNA reads TGTGCCTGGAGTGACGGGACAGGGGGCGAGAAACTGTTTTTT.